These 9 T cell receptor beta chains were all obtained from the same sample, sequenced in a study of cytomegalovirus exposure and HLA in healthy donors. The PCR was carried out with 60 Vbeta primers and 13 Jbeta primers. The assay was immunoSEQ multiplex PCR, and TCRdb's table has in-frame clones only and misses some. The sample has 200,000 to 250,000 clones; the top ten hold roughly 1.2%. Sequenced sample: PBMCs. These receptors were collected from a girl aged 2-15 years in good health and CMV-seropositive.

The chain recombines TRBV27 with TRBJ2-3, with TRBD2 identical over 8 bases. The germline V gene encodes CDR1 MNHEY and CDR2 SMNVEV (reference sequence). V dropped 1 base and J dropped 5; count of bases not matched to a gene: 11. The CDR3 consists of 17 residues. In nucleotides, the CDR3 is TGTGCCAGCAGTTTATGGGGTGGCGTCGGGGGGGTAGATACGCAGTATTTT. Its protein is CASSLWGGVGGVDTQYF.

V is TRBV4-1 and J is TRBJ2-7; no clear D. The CDR3 is made up of 15 amino acids. Trimming stripped 0 bases from V and 3 bases from J, with 12 bases between. Germline values: CDR1 MGHRA, CDR2 YSYEKL. The CDR3 DNA reads TGCGCCAGCAGCCAAGATCCGTCTCGGTTCTACGAGCAGTACTTC. It codes for CASSQDPSRFYEQYF.

The V gene is TRBV28, the J gene TRBJ2-7, with TRBD1 as a possible D gene (6 bases). V was clipped by 4 bases and J by 7 bases, with 17 bases between them. The CDR3 contains 14 residues. CDR1 is MDHEN and CDR2 is SYDVKM in the germline V gene. The CDR3 protein is CASSSSGVGWEQYF. CDR3 nucleotide sequence: TGTGCCAGCAGTTCATCAGGGGTCGGGTGGGAGCAGTACTTC. Using reference TRBV28 and TRBJ2-7 for the parts outside the CDR3, the full variable domain is DVKVTQSSRYLVKRTGEKVFLECVQDMDHENMFWYRQDPGLGLRLIYFSYDVKMKEKGDIPEGYSVSREKKERFSLILESASTNQTSMYLCASSSSGVGWEQYFGPGTRLTVT.

This chain links TRBV7-9 with TRBJ2-3; 8 nucleotides align to TRBD1. Germline loops: CDR1 SEHNR, CDR2 FQNEAQ (reference sequence). J was trimmed by 11 bases and V by 5 bases; bases with no gene match: 18. The length of the CDR3 is 16 residues. CDR3 protein: CASSRQGSTSLSGQYF. The CDR3 DNA reads TGTGCCAGCAGCCGACAGGGGAGCACCTCCCTCTCAGGGCAGTATTTT.

The chain combines TRBV6-1 with TRBJ1-4; 9 bases align to TRBD1. From germline, CDR1 is MNHNS and CDR2 SASEGT. Unmatched junction bases numbered 5, after V lost 6 bases and J lost 3 bases. This CDR3 has 15 residues. Here the CDR3 reads CASRYRGQANEKLFF. The CDR3 region has the DNA TGTGCCAGCAGGTACAGGGGGCAGGCTAATGAAAAACTGTTTTTT.

The rearrangement joins TRBV7-9 to TRBJ2-1; perhaps TRBD1 as D (5 bases). CDR3 length: 15 amino acids. V lost 5 bases and J 4 bases, leaving 15 bases between the germline ends. Looked up from germline, CDR1 is SEHNR and CDR2 is FQNEAQ (reference sequence). In nucleotides, the CDR3 is TGTGCCAGCAGCCCTCCGACAGCTATGTACAATGAGCAGTTCTTC. Protein sequence: CASSPPTAMYNEQFF.

The gene calls are TRBV5-1 and TRBJ1-4; 7 nucleotides align to TRBD1. The CDR3 sequence is 16 residues long. The ends lost 0 bases at V and 5 bases at J; junction bases unmatched: 7. In germline, CDR1 is SGHRS, CDR2 YFSETQ. The CDR3 reads CASSLVTGAFNEKLFF. DNA for the CDR3: TGCGCCAGCAGCTTGGTCACAGGGGCATTCAATGAAAAACTGTTTTTT.

This chain uses TRBV5-6 with TRBJ2-7; TRBD1 is a possible D gene (5 bases). CDR1 is SGHDT and CDR2 is YYEEEE in the germline V gene. V dropped 0 bases and J dropped 2 bases, with 9 bases sitting between them. The CDR3 sequence is 14 residues long. The CDR3 DNA reads as TGTGCCAGCAGCTTGGGAATCAGGGCCTACGAGCAGTACTTC. Protein product: CASSLGIRAYEQYF. The whole variable domain, filled in from reference TRBV5-6 and TRBJ2-7, reads DAGVTQSPTHLIKTRGQQVTLRCSPKSGHDTVSWYQQALGQGPQFIFQYYEEEERQRGNFPDRFSGHQFPNYSSELNVNALLLGDSALYLCASSLGIRAYEQYFGPGTRLTVT.

V gene TRBV2 combines with J gene TRBJ2-2, with 10 bases fitting TRBD2. J was trimmed by 0 bases and V by 5 bases; bases with no gene match: 12. The CDR3 runs 19 residues. Germline V gene data show CDR1 as SNHLY and CDR2 as FYNNEI. The CDR3 DNA is TGTGCCAGCAGTAACGAGCGGGAGGGCCGGAACGCGAACACCGGGGAGCTGTTTTTT. It yields the protein CASSNEREGRNANTGELFF. The variable domain in full, with the rest retrieved from reference TRBV2 and TRBJ2-2, is EPEVTQTPSHQVTQMGQEVILRCVPISNHLYFYWYRQILGQKVEFLVSFYNNEISEKSEIFDDQFSVERPDGSNFTLKIRSTKLEDSAMYFCASSNEREGRNANTGELFFGEGSRLTVL.